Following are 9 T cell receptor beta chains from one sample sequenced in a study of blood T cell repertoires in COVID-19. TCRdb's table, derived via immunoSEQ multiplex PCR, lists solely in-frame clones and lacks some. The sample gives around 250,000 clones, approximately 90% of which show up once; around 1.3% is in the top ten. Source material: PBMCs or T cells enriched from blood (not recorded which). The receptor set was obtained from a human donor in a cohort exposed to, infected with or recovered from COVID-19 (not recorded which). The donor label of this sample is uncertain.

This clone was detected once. The CDR3 region is CASSLGGPSSYEQYF. The CDR3 DNA reads as TGTGCCAGCAGCTTAGGGGGCCCGAGCTCCTACGAGCAGTACTTC. This chain joins TRBV7-2 and TRBJ2-7, with a tentative D call TRBD1 (5 bases). Germline V gene lookup returns CDR1 SGHTA and CDR2 FQGNSA. Trimming took off 1 base at V and 0 bases at J, with 10 bases between the two ends. The CDR3 has 15 amino acids. The whole variable domain, remainder taken from reference TRBV7-2 and TRBJ2-7, is GAGVSQSPSNKVTEKGKDVELRCDPISGHTALYWYRQSLGQGLEFLIYFQGNSAPDKSGLPSDRFSAERTGGSVSTLTIQRTQQEDSAVYLCASSLGGPSSYEQYFGPGTRLTVT.

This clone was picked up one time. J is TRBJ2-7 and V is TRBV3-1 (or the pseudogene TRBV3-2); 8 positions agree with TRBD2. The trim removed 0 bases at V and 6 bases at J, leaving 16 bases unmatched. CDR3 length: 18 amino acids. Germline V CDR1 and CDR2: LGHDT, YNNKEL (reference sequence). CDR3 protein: CASSQEQLAAGGMSEQYF. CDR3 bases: TGTGCCAGCAGCCAAGAGCAACTAGCTGCGGGGGGAATGAGCGAGCAGTACTTC.

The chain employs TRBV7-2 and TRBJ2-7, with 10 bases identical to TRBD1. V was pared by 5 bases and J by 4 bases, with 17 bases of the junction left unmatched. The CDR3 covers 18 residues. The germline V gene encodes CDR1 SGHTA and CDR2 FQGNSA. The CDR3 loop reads CASSAPTSGTGAVYEQYF. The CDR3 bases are TGTGCCAGCAGCGCACCAACGTCCGGGACAGGGGCTGTGTACGAGCAGTACTTC.

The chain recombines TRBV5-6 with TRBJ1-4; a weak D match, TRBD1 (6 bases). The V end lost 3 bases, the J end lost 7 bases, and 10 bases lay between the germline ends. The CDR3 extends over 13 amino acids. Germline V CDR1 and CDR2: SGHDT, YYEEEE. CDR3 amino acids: CASSSWGREKLFF. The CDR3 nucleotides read TGTGCCAGCAGCTCCTGGGGGCGTGAAAAACTGTTTTTT.

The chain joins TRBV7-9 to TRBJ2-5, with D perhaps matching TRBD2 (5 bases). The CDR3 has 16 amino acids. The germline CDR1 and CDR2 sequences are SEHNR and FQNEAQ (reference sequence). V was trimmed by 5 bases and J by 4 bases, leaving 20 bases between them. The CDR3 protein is CASSHTAIAGIETQYF. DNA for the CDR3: TGTGCCAGCAGCCACACCGCTATCGCCGGGATAGAGACCCAGTACTTC.

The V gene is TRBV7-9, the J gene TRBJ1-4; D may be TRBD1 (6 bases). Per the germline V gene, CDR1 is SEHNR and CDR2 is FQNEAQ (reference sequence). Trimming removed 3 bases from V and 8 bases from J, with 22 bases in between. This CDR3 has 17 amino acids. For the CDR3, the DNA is TGTGCCAGCAGCTTCCAGGGGTTGAAGATAAGTGGGGAAAAACTGTTTTTT. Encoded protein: CASSFQGLKISGEKLFF.

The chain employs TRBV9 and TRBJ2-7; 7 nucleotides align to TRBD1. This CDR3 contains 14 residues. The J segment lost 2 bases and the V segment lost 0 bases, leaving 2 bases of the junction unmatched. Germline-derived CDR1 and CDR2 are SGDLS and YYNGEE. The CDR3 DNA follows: TGTGCCAGCAGCGTAGGGGACAGAGCCTACGAGCAGTACTTC. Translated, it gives CASSVGDRAYEQYF.

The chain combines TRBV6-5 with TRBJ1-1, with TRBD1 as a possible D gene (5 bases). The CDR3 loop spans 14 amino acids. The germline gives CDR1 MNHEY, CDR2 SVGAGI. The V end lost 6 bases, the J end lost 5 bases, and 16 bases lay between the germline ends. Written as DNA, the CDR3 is TGTGCCAGCAGCTATGATCGGAGGGGAACTGAAGCTTTCTTT. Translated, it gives CASSYDRRGTEAFF.

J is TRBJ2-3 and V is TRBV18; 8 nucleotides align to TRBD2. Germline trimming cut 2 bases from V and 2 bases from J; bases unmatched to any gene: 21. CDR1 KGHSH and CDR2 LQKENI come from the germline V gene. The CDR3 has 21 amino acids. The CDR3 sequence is CASSPAGGGDLAGPDTDTQYF. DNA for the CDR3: TGTGCCAGCTCACCAGCCGGGGGGGGAGACCTGGCGGGGCCCGACACAGATACGCAGTATTTT. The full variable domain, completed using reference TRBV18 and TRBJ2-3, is NAGVMQNPRHLVRRRGQEARLRCSPMKGHSHVYWYRQLPEEGLKFMVYLQKENIIDESGMPKERFSAEFPKEGPSILRIQQVVRGDSAAYFCASSPAGGGDLAGPDTDTQYFGPGTRLTVL.